Below, 2 T cell receptor beta chains from the same sample are listed, as sequenced in a study of shared clonotypes between healthy human individuals. Positive CCR7 selection of CD45RO-negative cells yielded the naive CD8 cells, and terminally differentiated effector memory CD45RA+ cells were excluded. Profiled with immunoSEQ multiplex PCR; TCRdb holds only in-frame clones, not every one. Among around 1.9 million clones listed, about 94% were seen once. What was sequenced was naive CD8+ T cells from PBMCs. The receptors shown here come from a man in his late teens or twenties in good health. Some clones in this sample may be carry-over from other donors' samples.

This clone was detected a few times. This chain uses TRBV7-9 with TRBJ2-5; 8 nucleotides align to TRBD2. Per the germline V gene, CDR1 is SEHNR and CDR2 is FQNEAQ (reference sequence). The V and J ends lost 2 bases and 5 bases, in that order; junction bases with no gene match: 7. The CDR3 loop spans 15 amino acids. The CDR3 region is CASSLSIREGETQYF. The CDR3 coding sequence is TGTGCCAGCAGCTTATCCATCCGGGAGGGGGAGACCCAGTACTTC.

As regards this clone: A junction boundary mismatches the germline segment, possibly from a read error. V gene TRBV27 combines with J gene TRBJ2-7; the match to TRBD2 covers 16 bases. The CDR3 is 19 amino acids. The germline V gene has CDR1 MNHEY and CDR2 SMNVEV (reference sequence). The CDR3 DNA is TGTGCCAGCAGTATATCGGGACTAGCGGGAGGGATAGGGCCCTACGAGCAGTACTTC. Its protein is CASSISGLAGGIGPYEQYF.